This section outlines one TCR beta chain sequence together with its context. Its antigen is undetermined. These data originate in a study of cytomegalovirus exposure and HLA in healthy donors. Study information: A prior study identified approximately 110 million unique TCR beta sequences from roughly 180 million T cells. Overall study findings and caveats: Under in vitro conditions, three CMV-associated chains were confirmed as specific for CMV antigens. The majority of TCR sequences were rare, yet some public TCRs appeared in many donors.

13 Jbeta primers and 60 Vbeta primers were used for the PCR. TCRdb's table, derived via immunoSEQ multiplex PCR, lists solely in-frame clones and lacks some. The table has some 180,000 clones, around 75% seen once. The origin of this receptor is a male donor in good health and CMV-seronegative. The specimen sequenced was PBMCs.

The CDR3 spells CAISEPRGLVLENEQFF. The DNA for the CDR3 is TGTGCCATCAGTGAGCCCAGGGGACTAGTCTTAGAGAATGAGCAGTTCTTC. This sequence joins TRBV10-3 and TRBJ2-1, with 8 bases that match TRBD2. CDR1 ENHRY and CDR2 SYGVKD come from the germline V gene. This CDR3 region has 17 residues. V lost 2 bases, J lost 7 bases, and 13 bases stayed unmatched.